The sequence of this T cell receptor (beta chain) was determined in a study of cytomegalovirus exposure and HLA in healthy donors. This CDR3 has 16 residues. Trimming removed 2 bases from V and 2 bases from J, with 12 bases in between. Germline values: CDR1 MNHEY, CDR2 SMNVEV (reference sequence). Points on this clone: Its specificity is unknown.

The PCR employed 60 Vbeta primers together with 13 Jbeta primers. The table came from immunoSEQ multiplex PCR; TCRdb's copy has only in-frame clones and leaves some out. The sample has about 180,000 clones, 75% to 85% seen once; the top ten hold 3.7%. Study-level results: Several of the most significant clusters were apparently associated with common viral pathogens in a later analysis. Three chains linked to CMV were shown in vitro to be specific for CMV antigens. Association of a missense DCLRE1C variant with TCR beta V- and J-gene trimming was reported in a later analysis.

The chain recombines TRBV27 with TRBJ2-2; the D gene is possibly TRBD2 (6 bases). This TCR was recovered from a woman aged 55-70 years in good health and CMV-seropositive. What was sequenced was PBMCs. CDR3 protein: CASSLTGTSNTGELFF. The CDR3 DNA sequence: TGTGCCAGCAGTTTAACTGGGACTTCAAACACCGGGGAGCTGTTTTTT.